The text below deals with one T cell receptor (beta chain). Repertoires were generated with immunoSEQ multiplex PCR, while TCRdb's copy carries only in-frame clones and drops some. In the table there are around 60,000 clones, roughly 95% of which are singletons. The treatment is: preoperative locoregional IRX-2 cytokine immunotherapy. This phase Ib study tested locoregional IRX-2 cytokine immunotherapy given before surgery. This record comes from a study of preoperative IRX-2 immunotherapy in early breast cancer. The CDR3 loop spans 13 amino acids. Trimming took 2 bases from V and 2 from J, leaving 6 bases between them. CDR1 and CDR2 from the germline V gene are SEHNR and FQNEAQ (reference sequence).

The material was obtained from a patient treated with IRX-2 immunotherapy. This rearrangement joins TRBV7-9 to TRBJ1-2; D remains ambiguous. The TCR originated in a human donor with breast cancer. The CDR3 DNA follows: TGTGCCAGCAGCTTATTAGAAAACTATGGCTACACCTTC. Translating gives CASSLLENYGYTF. Variable domain in full (rest from reference TRBV7-9 and TRBJ1-2): DTGVSQNPRHKITKRGQNVTFRCDPISEHNRLYWYRQTLGQGPEFLTYFQNEAQLEKSRLLSDRFSAERPKGSFSTLEIQRTEQGDSAMYLCASSLLENYGYTFGSGTRLTVV.